This record looks at one T cell receptor (beta chain) sequence and its context. This specimen belongs to a study of cytomegalovirus exposure and HLA in healthy donors. The CDR3 consists of 12 residues. The germline CDR1 and CDR2 sequences are LNHDA and SQIVND (reference sequence). Trimming cost V 10 bases and J 9 bases; bases outside gene matches: 6. The PCR used 60 Vbeta and 13 Jbeta primers. Only in-frame clones appear in the TCRdb table, and some are missing; sequencing was by immunoSEQ multiplex PCR. The sample carries around 150,000 clones, around 83% recorded once. Sequencing input: PBMCs. The TCR sequence derives from a girl under 10 years old in good health and CMV-seropositive. The J gene is TRBJ2-6, the V gene TRBV19; 7 bases align to TRBD1. The CDR3 reads CATRGYHNVLTF. In nucleotides, the CDR3 is TGTGCCACCAGGGGGTACCACAACGTCCTGACTTTC.